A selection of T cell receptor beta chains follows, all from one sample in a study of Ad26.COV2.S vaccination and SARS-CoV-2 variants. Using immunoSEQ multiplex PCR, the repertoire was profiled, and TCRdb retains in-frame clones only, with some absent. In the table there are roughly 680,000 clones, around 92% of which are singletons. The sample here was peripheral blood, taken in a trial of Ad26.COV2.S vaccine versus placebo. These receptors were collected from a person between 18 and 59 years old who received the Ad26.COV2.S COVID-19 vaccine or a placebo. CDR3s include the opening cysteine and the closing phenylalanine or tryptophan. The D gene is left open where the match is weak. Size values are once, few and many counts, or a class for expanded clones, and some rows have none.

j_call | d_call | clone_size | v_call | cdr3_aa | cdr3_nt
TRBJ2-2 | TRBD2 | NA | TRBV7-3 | CASSLRSAGEGVGNIRNTGELFF | TGTGCCAGCAGCTTAAGGTCGGCCGGGGAGGGAGTAGGGAACATAAGAAACACCGGGGAGCTGTTTTTT
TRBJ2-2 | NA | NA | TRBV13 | CASSLRGRGIVGGELFF | TGTGCCAGCAGCCTCCGAGGAAGGGGAATAGTGGGCGGGGAGCTGTTTTTT
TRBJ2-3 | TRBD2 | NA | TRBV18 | CASSPPSGLFTDTQYF | TGTGCCAGCTCACCACCTAGCGGGTTATTCACAGATACGCAGTATTTT
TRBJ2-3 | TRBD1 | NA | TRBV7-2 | CASSPAPGQGTDTQYF | TGTGCCAGCAGCCCCGCACCGGGACAGGGGACAGATACGCAGTATTTT
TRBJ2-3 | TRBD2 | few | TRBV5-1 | CASRDPSGSGTDTQYF | TGCGCCAGCAGGGACCCTAGCGGGAGTGGTACAGATACGCAGTATTTT
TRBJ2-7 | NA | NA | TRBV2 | CASSEARLEGTYEQYF | TGTGCCAGCAGTGAAGCTAGACTAGAAGGGACCTACGAGCAGTACTTC
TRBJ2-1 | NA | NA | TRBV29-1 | CSVIDRHEQFF | TGCAGCGTGATCGACAGACATGAGCAGTTCTTC
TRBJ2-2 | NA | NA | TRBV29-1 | CSSPGEGTGELFF | TGCAGCTCCCCAGGGGAGGGCACCGGGGAGCTGTTTTTT
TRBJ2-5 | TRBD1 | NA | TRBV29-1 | CSVHGTDQETQYF | TGCAGCGTTCACGGGACAGACCAAGAGACCCAGTACTTC
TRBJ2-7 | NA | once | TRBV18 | CASSPMTSTYEQYF | TGTGCCAGCTCACCCATGACCTCCACCTACGAGCAGTACTTC
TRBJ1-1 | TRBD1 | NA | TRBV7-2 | CASSLGQGANTEAFF | TGTGCCAGCAGCTTAGGTCAGGGGGCGAACACTGAAGCTTTCTTT
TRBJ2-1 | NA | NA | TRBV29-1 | CSAAAVNWNEQFF | TGCAGCGCCGCTGCCGTTAATTGGAATGAGCAGTTCTTC
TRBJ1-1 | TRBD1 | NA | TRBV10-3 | CAISELGTGGSEAFF | TGTGCCATCAGTGAATTGGGGACAGGGGGATCTGAAGCTTTCTTT
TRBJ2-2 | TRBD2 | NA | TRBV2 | CASRGREGTGELFF | TGTGCCAGCAGGGGCAGGGAGGGCACCGGGGAGCTGTTTTTT
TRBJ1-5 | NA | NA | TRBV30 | CAWSGRVNQPQHF | TGTGCCTGGAGCGGGAGAGTCAATCAGCCCCAGCATTTT
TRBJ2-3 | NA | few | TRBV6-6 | CASSYGGTGTDTQYF | TGTGCCAGCAGTTACGGGGGTACAGGGACAGATACGCAGTATTTT
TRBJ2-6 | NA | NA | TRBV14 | CASSQINRASGANVLTF | TGTGCCAGCAGCCAGATAAACAGGGCCTCTGGGGCCAACGTCCTGACTTTC
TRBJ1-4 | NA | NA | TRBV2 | CASRGDGEKLFF | TGTGCCAGCAGGGGGGACGGGGAAAAACTGTTTTTT
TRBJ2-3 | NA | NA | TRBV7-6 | CASSTLADTQYF | TGTGCCAGCAGCACTTTAGCGGATACGCAGTATTTT
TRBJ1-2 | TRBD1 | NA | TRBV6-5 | CASIRDRHYGYTF | TGTGCCAGCATCCGGGACAGGCACTATGGCTACACCTTC
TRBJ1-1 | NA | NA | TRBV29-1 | CSVEDWGLKTEAFF | TGCAGCGTTGAAGATTGGGGGCTTAAGACTGAAGCTTTCTTT
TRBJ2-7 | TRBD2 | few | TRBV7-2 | CASSFPGLAYEQYF | TGTGCCAGCAGCTTTCCGGGACTAGCGTACGAGCAGTACTTC